This T cell receptor (beta chain) was identified in a study of CD8+ T cells in alopecia areata. Described treatment: oral pan-JAK inhibitor, 5-10 mg twice daily. Samples from alopecia areata patients were lesional scalp punch biopsies and peripheral blood. Study-level results: Compared with normal scalp, lesional scalp had higher clonality and more expanded CD8+ clones.

Notes on this clone: The antigen is undetermined.

The V gene end was trimmed by 6 bases and the J gene end by 2 bases; junction bases not matched to a gene: 13. Germline CDR1 is SEHNR and CDR2 is FQNEAQ (reference sequence). CDR3 length equals 18 residues. Extraction of RNA preceded its reverse transcription into cDNA, which served as the sequencing template. Assay used: immunoSEQ multiplex PCR; TCRdb lists only in-frame clones, some missing. In the table there are roughly 190,000 clones, around 56% of which are singletons. This chain links TRBV7-9 with TRBJ2-6, with 7 nucleotides matching TRBD1. This TCR was recovered from a human donor with alopecia areata. Material: CD4+ T cells sorted from blood, obtained at week 4, from a patient treated with tofacitinib. CDR3 DNA sequence: TGTGCCAGCAGTCCGAGGGACAGATTCCTACCTGGGGCCAACGTCCTGACTTTC. This encodes CASSPRDRFLPGANVLTF. Full variable domain (missing parts from reference TRBV7-9 and TRBJ2-6): DTGVSQNPRHKITKRGQNVTFRCDPISEHNRLYWYRQTLGQGPEFLTYFQNEAQLEKSRLLSDRFSAERPKGSFSTLEIQRTEQGDSAMYLCASSPRDRFLPGANVLTFGAGSRLTVL.